These 15 T cell receptor beta chains came from one sample sequenced in a study of identical twins. MiXCR, applied by TCRdb to the 5' RACE reads, yields one record per CDR3 protein. The sample contains 350,000 to 600,000 distinct CDR3 sequences, 12% to 15% of which appear only once. The data also belong to a second study, concerning yellow fever vaccine responses in identical twins.

Sequencing input: CD4+ T cells sorted from blood. The receptors originated from a woman between 18 and 30 years old in good health.

Ten or more counts support this clonotype. This rearrangement joins TRBV29-1 to TRBJ2-7; D is uncertain. From germline, CDR1 is SQVTM and CDR2 ANQGSEA. The CDR3 consists of 15 residues. Between the trimmed V and J ends, which lost 4 bases and 3 bases, there was a span of 19 bases. The CDR3 DNA sequence: TGCAGCGTTGGCTGGGAATCTCTGGACCACTACGAGCAGTACTTC. Its translation is CSVGWESLDHYEQYF.

CDR3 in amino acids: CASIPPGGLEQYF. The CDR3 DNA follows: TGTGCCAGCATCCCCCCGGGGGGGCTCGAGCAGTACTTC. The chain has TRBV11-2 and TRBJ2-7; 8 nucleotides align to TRBD2. J gave up 6 bases and V 7 bases, and 8 bases lay outside the gene matches. The CDR3 is 13 amino acids. Germline V gene lookup returns CDR1 SGHAT and CDR2 FQNNGV.

The CDR3 protein is CASSLIQGASTDTQYF. The CDR3 DNA follows: TGTGCCAGCAGTTTAATACAGGGGGCTAGCACAGATACGCAGTATTTT. The gene calls are TRBV28 and TRBJ2-3; 9 nucleotides match TRBD1. V lost 2 bases and J lost 0; bases outside the gene matches: 3. Looked up from germline, CDR1 is MDHEN and CDR2 is SYDVKM. CDR3 length: 16 amino acids.

In its sample, this clonotype was seen a few times. The gene calls are TRBV29-1 and TRBJ1-1; weak D call: TRBD1 (5 bases). CDR3 length: 13 amino acids. Germline values: CDR1 SQVTM, CDR2 ANQGSEA. Trimming removed 5 bases from V and 6 bases from J, with 16 bases in between. This chain's CDR3 is CSVTRVRGSEAFF. The DNA for the CDR3 is TGCAGCGTTACTCGGGTGAGGGGCTCTGAAGCTTTCTTT. The full variable domain, in which reference TRBV29-1 and TRBJ1-1 provide the parts outside the CDR3, is SAVISQKPSRDICQRGTSLTIQCQVDSQVTMMFWYRQQPGQSLTLIATANQGSEATYESGFVIDKFPISRPNLTFSTLTVSNMSPEDSSIYLCSVTRVRGSEAFFGQGTRLTVV.

The rearrangement links TRBV2 to TRBJ1-1, with 9 bases fitting TRBD1. Trimming at V came to 4 bases and at J to 5 bases, leaving 8 bases not matched to a gene. The CDR3 has 15 residues. Germline V gene data show CDR1 as SNHLY and CDR2 as FYNNEI. CDR3 DNA: TGTGCCAGCAGTGCAGAGGGACAGGGAATAACTGAAGCTTTCTTT. This translates into CASSAEGQGITEAFF.

The chain has TRBV4-3 and TRBJ2-1, with 13 bases identical to TRBD2. Germline V CDR1 and CDR2: LGHNA, YSLEER. Losses at the gene ends were 4 bases for V and 6 bases for J; bases not matched to a gene: 3. CDR3 length equals 15 residues. In DNA, the CDR3 is TGCGCCAGCAGCCGGAGACTAGCGGGAGGCAATGAGCAGTTCTTC. Translation: CASSRRLAGGNEQFF.

V and J are TRBV5-1 and TRBJ2-2; 8 positions agree with TRBD1. This CDR3 has 14 residues. Germline V lookup: CDR1 SGHRS, CDR2 YFSETQ. Trimming took 7 bases from V and 6 from J; bases not matched to a gene: 8. CDR3 amino acids: CASLMDRVPGELFF. The CDR3 coding sequence is TGCGCCAGCCTAATGGACAGGGTCCCCGGGGAGCTGTTTTTT. The full variable domain, completed using reference TRBV5-1 and TRBJ2-2, is KAGVTQTPRYLIKTRGQQVTLSCSPISGHRSVSWYQQTPGQGLQFLFEYFSETQRNKGNFPGRFSGRQFSNSRSEMNVSTLELGDSALYLCASLMDRVPGELFFGEGSRLTVL.

This clonotype appeared many times. This rearrangement joins TRBV12-3 or TRBV12-4 to TRBJ2-5; D is possibly TRBD2 (6 bases). There are 15 residues in the CDR3. Trimming pared 5 bases from V and 4 bases from J, leaving 17 bases between. The CDR3: CASSTLSGGRETQYF. CDR3 DNA: TGTGCCAGCAGTACACTCAGCGGAGGGAGAGAGACCCAGTACTTC.

J is TRBJ2-3 and V is TRBV12-3 or TRBV12-4; TRBD2 matches 8 bases. CDR3 length equals 18 residues. J lost 0 bases, V lost 0 bases, and 8 bases had no gene match. Written as DNA, the CDR3 is TGTGCCAGCAGTTTAGCGGGGTCACTAGCGGCGAGCACAGATACGCAGTATTTT. This sequence encodes CASSLAGSLAASTDTQYF.

This clonotype was found many times. The rearrangement links TRBV12-3 or TRBV12-4 to TRBJ2-3; 8 nucleotides line up with TRBD2. V lost 5 bases, J lost 4 bases, and 8 bases stayed unmatched. The CDR3 is 15 residues long. CDR3: CASSLKTSAPDTQYF. Here the CDR3 DNA reads TGTGCCAGCAGTCTGAAGACTAGCGCCCCAGATACGCAGTATTTT.

This clonotype was counted many times. The chain carries TRBV7-9 and TRBJ1-4; D gene unclear. Germline CDR1 is SEHNR and CDR2 is FQNEAQ (reference sequence). The CDR3 is 17 amino acids. Trimming cost V 2 bases and J 3 bases, with 16 bases left between them. The CDR3 bases are TGTGCCAGCAGCTTATTTCCCCTCGCCTTCCCTAATGAAAAACTGTTTTTT. Its translation: CASSLFPLAFPNEKLFF.

This clonotype has just a few counts. V and J are TRBV3-1 and TRBJ1-5, with 9 bases aligning to TRBD1. In germline, CDR1 is LGHDT, CDR2 YNNKEL (reference sequence). J was trimmed by 1 base and V by 4 bases; bases with no gene match: 5. The CDR3 length is 16 residues. The CDR3 DNA reads TGTGCCAGCAGCCGGGGACAGGGAATAAGCAATCAGCCCCAGCATTTT. This encodes CASSRGQGISNQPQHF.

This chain uses TRBV6-1 with TRBJ2-3; 11 nucleotides match TRBD1. V lost 6 bases and J lost 3; bases outside the gene matches: 8. Germline loops: CDR1 MNHNS, CDR2 SASEGT. The CDR3 totals 16 residues. As DNA, the CDR3 is TGTGCCAGCAGCTCCGGACAGGGGGCTTCGACAGATACGCAGTATTTT. It translates to CASSSGQGASTDTQYF.

This clonotype has only a few counts. This chain joins TRBV6-5 and TRBJ2-7; D is perhaps TRBD1 (6 bases). CDR3 size: 15 residues. The germline V gene encodes CDR1 MNHEY and CDR2 SVGAGI. The germline V and J ends were trimmed by 2 bases and 0 bases, with 11 bases remaining between them. The CDR3 protein is CASSYTGRSSYEQYF. The DNA for the CDR3 is TGTGCCAGCAGTTACACAGGGAGAAGCTCCTACGAGCAGTACTTC.

As regards this clonotype: The junction shows a germline mismatch at one end, possibly a read error. This chain joins TRBV3-1 and TRBJ2-5, with a weak D call TRBD2 (6 bases). The CDR3 sequence is 13 residues long. Germline CDR1 reads LGHDT; CDR2 reads YNNKEL (reference sequence). The CDR3 sequence is CASSQDTARERDF. The CDR3 coding sequence is TGTGCCAGCAGCCAAGATACGGCACGGGAGCGGGACTTC.